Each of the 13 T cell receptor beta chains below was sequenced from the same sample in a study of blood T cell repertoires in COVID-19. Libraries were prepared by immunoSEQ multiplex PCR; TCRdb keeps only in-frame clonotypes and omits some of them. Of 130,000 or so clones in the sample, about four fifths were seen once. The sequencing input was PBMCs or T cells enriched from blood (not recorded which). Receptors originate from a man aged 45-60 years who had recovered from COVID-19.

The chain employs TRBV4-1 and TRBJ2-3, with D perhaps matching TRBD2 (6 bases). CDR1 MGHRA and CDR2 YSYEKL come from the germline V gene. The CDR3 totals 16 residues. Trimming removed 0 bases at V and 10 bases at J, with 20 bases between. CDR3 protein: CASSQDQRPGWGAQYF. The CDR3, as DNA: TGCGCCAGCAGCCAAGATCAGCGGCCGGGGTGGGGGGCGCAGTATTTT.

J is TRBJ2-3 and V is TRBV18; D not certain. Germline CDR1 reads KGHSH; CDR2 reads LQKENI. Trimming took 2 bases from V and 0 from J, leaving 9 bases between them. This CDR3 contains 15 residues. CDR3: CASSPYSVSTDTQYF. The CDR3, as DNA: TGTGCCAGCTCACCATATTCGGTGAGCACAGATACGCAGTATTTT. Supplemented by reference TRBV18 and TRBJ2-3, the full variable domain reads NAGVMQNPRHLVRRRGQEARLRCSPMKGHSHVYWYRQLPEEGLKFMVYLQKENIIDESGMPKERFSAEFPKEGPSILRIQQVVRGDSAAYFCASSPYSVSTDTQYFGPGTRLTVL.

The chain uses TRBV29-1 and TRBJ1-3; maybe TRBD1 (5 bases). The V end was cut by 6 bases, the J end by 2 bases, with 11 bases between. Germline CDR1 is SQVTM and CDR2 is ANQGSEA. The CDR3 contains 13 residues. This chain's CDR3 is CSVQGPTGNTIYF. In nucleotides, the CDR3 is TGCAGCGTCCAGGGTCCCACTGGAAACACCATATATTTT.

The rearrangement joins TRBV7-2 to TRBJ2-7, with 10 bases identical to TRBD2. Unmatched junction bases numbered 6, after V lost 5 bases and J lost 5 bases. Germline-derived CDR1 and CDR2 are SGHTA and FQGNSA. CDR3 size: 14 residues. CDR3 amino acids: CASSGSGGANEQYF. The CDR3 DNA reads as TGTGCCAGCAGCGGGAGCGGGGGGGCGAACGAGCAGTACTTC.

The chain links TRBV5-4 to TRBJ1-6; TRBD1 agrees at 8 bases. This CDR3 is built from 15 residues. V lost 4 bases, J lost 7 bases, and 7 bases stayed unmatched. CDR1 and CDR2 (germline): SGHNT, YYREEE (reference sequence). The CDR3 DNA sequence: TGTGCCAGCAGCCGCGGACAGGGAAACAATTCACCCCTCCACTTT. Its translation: CASSRGQGNNSPLHF.

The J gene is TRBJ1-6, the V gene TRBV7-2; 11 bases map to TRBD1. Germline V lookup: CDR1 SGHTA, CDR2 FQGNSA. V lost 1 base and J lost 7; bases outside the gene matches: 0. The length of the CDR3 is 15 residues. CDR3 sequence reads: CASSLGDRGNSPLHF. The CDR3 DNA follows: TGTGCCAGCAGCTTAGGGGACAGGGGGAATTCACCCCTCCACTTT.

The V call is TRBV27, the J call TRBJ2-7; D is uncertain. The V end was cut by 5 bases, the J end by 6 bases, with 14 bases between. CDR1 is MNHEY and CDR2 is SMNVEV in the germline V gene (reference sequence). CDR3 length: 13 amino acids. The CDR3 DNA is TGTGCCAGCAGTCTTGGGCCAACTGCCGAGCAGTACTTC. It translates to CASSLGPTAEQYF.

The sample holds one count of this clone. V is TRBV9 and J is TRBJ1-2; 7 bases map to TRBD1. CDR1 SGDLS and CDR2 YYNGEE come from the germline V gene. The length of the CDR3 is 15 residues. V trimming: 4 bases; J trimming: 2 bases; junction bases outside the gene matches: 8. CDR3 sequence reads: CASSPWDSSNYGYTF. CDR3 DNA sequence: TGTGCCAGCAGCCCTTGGGACAGCTCAAACTATGGCTACACCTTC.

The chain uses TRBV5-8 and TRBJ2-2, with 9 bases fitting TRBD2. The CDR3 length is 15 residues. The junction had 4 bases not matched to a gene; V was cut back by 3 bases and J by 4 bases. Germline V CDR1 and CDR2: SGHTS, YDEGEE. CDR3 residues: CASSSGLAITGELFF. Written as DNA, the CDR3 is TGTGCCAGCAGCTCGGGACTAGCCATCACCGGGGAGCTGTTTTTT.

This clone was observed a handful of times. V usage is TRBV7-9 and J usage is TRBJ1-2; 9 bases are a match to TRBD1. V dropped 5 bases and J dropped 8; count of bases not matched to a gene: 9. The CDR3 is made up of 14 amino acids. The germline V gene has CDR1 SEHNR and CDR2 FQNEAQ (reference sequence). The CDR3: CASSAPGTGKGYTF. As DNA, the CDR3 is TGTGCCAGCAGCGCCCCCGGGACAGGGAAGGGCTACACCTTC.

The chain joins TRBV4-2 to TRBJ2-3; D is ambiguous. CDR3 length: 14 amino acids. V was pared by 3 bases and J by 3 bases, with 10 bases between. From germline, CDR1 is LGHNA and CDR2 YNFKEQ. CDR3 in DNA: TGTGCCAGCAGCCACCGCCTGGCTACAGATACGCAGTATTTT. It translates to CASSHRLATDTQYF.

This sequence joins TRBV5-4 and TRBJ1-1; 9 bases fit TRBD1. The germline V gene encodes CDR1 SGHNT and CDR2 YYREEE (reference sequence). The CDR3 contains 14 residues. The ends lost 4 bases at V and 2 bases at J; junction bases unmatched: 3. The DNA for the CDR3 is TGTGCCAGCAGCAAGGGACAGGGAAACACTGAAGCTTTCTTT. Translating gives CASSKGQGNTEAFF.

The CDR3 sequence: CASSSGTGTARYGYTF. CDR3 DNA sequence: TGTGCCAGCAGCTCAGGCACCGGGACAGCGAGGTATGGCTACACCTTC. The chain uses TRBV11-2 and TRBJ1-2, with 7 positions matching TRBD1. Germline V lookup: CDR1 SGHAT, CDR2 FQNNGV. With V trimmed by 4 bases and J by 5 bases, 13 bases remained unmatched. The CDR3 runs to 16 residues.